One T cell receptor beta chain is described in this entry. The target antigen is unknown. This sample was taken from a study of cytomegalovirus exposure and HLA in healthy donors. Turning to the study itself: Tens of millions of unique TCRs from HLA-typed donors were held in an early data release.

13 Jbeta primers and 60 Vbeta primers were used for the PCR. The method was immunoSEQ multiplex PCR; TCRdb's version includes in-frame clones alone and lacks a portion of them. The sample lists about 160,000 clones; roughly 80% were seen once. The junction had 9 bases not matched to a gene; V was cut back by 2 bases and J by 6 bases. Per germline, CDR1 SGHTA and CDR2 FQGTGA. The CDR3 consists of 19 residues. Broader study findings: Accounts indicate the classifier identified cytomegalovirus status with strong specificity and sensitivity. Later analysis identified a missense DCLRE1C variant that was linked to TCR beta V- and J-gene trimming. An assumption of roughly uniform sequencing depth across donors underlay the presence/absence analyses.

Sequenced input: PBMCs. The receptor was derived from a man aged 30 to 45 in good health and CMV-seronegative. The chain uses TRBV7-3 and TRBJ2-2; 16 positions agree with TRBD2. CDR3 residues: CASSLGTSGRAIIAGELFF. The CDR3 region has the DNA TGTGCCAGCAGCTTAGGGACTAGCGGGAGGGCCATAATCGCCGGGGAGCTGTTTTTT.